This record concerns one T cell receptor beta chain sequence. Its antigen is currently unknown. Nominal health characterized the donors when sampled, though unrecorded immune exposures were likely. These data originate in a study of cytomegalovirus exposure and HLA in healthy donors. CDR1 MNHNS and CDR2 SASEGT come from the germline V gene. The CDR3 extends over 11 amino acids. V gave up 2 bases and J gave up 8 bases, with 6 bases separating them. PCR used 60 Vbeta primers and 13 Jbeta primers. Assay used: immunoSEQ multiplex PCR; TCRdb lists only in-frame clones, some missing. This table holds 130,000 to 150,000 clones, roughly 80% found once. General observations from the study: It was taken for granted in presence/absence analyses that sequencing depth across donors was roughly uniform.

The receptor's source is a woman in her forties in good health and CMV-seropositive. The chain uses TRBV6-1 and TRBJ1-2; D remains unclear. The sequenced sample consisted of PBMCs. CDR3 DNA sequence: TGTGCCAGCAGTGAATTGCGGGGCTACACCTTC. Its translation: CASSELRGYTF.